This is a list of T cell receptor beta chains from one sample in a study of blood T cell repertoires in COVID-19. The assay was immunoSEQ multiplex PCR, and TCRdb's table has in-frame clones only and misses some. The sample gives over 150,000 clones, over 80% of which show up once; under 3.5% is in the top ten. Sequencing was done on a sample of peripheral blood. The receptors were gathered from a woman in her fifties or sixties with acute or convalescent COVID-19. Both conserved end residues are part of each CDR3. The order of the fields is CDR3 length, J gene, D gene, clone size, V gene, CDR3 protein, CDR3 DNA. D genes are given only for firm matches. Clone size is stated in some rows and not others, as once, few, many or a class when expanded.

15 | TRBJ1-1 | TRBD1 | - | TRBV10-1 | CASSGTGDRGPGAFF | TGCGCCAGCAGTGGAACTGGGGATAGGGGGCCTGGAGCTTTCTTT
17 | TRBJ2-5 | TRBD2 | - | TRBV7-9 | CASSSGLAGGKRETQYF | TGTGCCAGCAGCTCGGGACTAGCGGGGGGGAAGCGAGAGACCCAGTACTTC
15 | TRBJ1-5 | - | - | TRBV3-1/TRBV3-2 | CASSQVELSNQPQHF | TGTGCCAGCAGCCAAGTAGAGCTTAGCAATCAGCCCCAGCATTTT
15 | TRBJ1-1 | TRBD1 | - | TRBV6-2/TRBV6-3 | CASTYTDRGNTEAFF | TGTGCCAGCACTTATACCGACAGGGGGAACACTGAAGCTTTCTTT
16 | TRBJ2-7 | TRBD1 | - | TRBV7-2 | CASSLEPRQGAYEQYF | TGTGCCAGCAGCTTAGAGCCCCGACAGGGGGCCTACGAGCAGTACTTC
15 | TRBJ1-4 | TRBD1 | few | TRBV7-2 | CASSLVQGAHEKLFF | TGTGCCAGCAGCTTGGTACAGGGGGCGCACGAAAAACTGTTTTTT
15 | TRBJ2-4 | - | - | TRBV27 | CASSHRGGSKNIQYF | TGTGCCAGCAGTCATAGAGGGGGTTCCAAAAACATTCAGTACTTC
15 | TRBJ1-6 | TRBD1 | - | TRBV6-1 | CASSDGQGVNSPLHF | TGTGCCAGCAGTGACGGACAGGGGGTTAATTCACCCCTCCACTTT
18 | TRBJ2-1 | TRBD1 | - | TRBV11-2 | CASSETTTGARIYNEQFF | TGTGCCAGCAGCGAAACCACAACAGGGGCGAGGATATACAATGAGCAGTTCTTC
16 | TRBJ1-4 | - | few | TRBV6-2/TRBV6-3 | CASSYRDTRQGEKLFF | TGTGCCAGCAGTTACCGGGACACCCGTCAGGGGGAAAAACTGTTTTTT
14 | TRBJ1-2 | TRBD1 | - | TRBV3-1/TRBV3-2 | CASSRTGGYFGYTF | TGTGCCAGCAGCCGGACAGGGGGGTATTTTGGCTACACCTTC
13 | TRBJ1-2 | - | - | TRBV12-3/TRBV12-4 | CASSLSEEGGYTF | TGTGCCAGCAGTTTATCAGAGGAAGGTGGCTACACCTTC
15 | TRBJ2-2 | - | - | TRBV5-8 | CASSLRERNTGELFF | TGTGCCAGCAGCTTACGTGAGAGGAACACCGGGGAGCTGTTTTTT
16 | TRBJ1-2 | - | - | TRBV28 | CASVSPMTRALYGYTF | TGTGCCAGCGTTTCCCCTATGACCAGGGCTCTCTATGGCTACACCTTC
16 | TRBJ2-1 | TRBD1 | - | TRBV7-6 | CASSLRRDRAGNEQFF | TGTGCCAGCAGCTTGCGCAGGGACAGGGCGGGCAATGAGCAGTTCTTC
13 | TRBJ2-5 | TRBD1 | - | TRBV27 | CASRAEDRETQYF | TGTGCCAGCCGAGCGGAGGACAGGGAGACCCAGTACTTC
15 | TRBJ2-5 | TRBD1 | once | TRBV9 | CASSVGQGALETQYF | TGTGCCAGCAGCGTGGGACAGGGGGCGTTGGAGACCCAGTACTTC
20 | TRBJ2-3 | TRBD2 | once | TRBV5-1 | CASSFGRGAGGRRGTDTQYF | TGCGCCAGCAGCTTCGGCAGAGGAGCGGGGGGCCGCAGAGGCACAGATACGCAGTATTTT
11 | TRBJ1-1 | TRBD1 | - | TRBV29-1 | CSVHRGTEAFF | TGCAGCGTTCACAGGGGGACTGAAGCTTTCTTT
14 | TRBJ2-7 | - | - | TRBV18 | CASSRIHREYEQYF | TGTGCCAGCTCACGCATCCACAGGGAGTACGAGCAGTACTTC
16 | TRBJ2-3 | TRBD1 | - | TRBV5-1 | CASTPEPGQGTYTQYF | TGCGCCAGCACCCCAGAGCCGGGACAGGGGACATATACGCAGTATTTT
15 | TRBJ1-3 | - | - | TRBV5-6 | CASSKDRYSGNTIYF | TGTGCCAGCAGCAAAGACAGGTACTCTGGAAACACCATATATTTT
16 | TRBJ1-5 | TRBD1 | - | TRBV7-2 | CASSTFGTGGNQPQHF | TGTGCCAGCAGCACGTTTGGGACAGGGGGCAATCAGCCCCAGCATTTT
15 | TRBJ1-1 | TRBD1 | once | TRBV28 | CASSPRGTVNTEAFF | TGTGCCAGCAGTCCTCGTGGGACAGTCAACACTGAAGCTTTCTTT
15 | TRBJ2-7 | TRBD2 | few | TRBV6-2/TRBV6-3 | CASSYLGTRTYEQYF | TGTGCCAGCAGTTACTTAGGGACTAGGACCTACGAGCAGTACTTC
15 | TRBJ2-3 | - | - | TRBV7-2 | CASSSQASASNTQYF | TGTGCCAGCAGCTCGCAGGCTAGCGCCTCAAATACGCAGTATTTT
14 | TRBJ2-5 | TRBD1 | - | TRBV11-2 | CASSPDRGIGTQYF | TGTGCCAGCAGCCCTGACAGGGGGATTGGGACCCAGTACTTC
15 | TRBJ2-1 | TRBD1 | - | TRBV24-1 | CATSEAGTGSNEQFF | TGTGCCACCAGTGAGGCCGGGACAGGGAGCAATGAGCAGTTCTTC
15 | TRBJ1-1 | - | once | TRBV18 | CASSLYRDQNTEAFF | TGTGCCAGCTCACTTTACAGGGACCAGAACACTGAAGCTTTCTTT
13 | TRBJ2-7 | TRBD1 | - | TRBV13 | CASSPQGADEQYF | TGTGCCAGCAGTCCACAGGGGGCCGACGAGCAGTACTTC
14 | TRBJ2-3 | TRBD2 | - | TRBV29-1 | CSVDFRGGPDTQYF | TGCAGCGTTGATTTCCGGGGGGGGCCAGATACGCAGTATTTT
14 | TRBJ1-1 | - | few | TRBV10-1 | CASSAPGPRAEAFF | TGCGCCAGCAGCGCTCCGGGTCCTCGGGCTGAAGCTTTCTTT
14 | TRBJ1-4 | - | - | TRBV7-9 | CASSYRTDNEKLFF | TGTGCCAGCAGCTACCGGACAGACAATGAAAAACTGTTTTTT
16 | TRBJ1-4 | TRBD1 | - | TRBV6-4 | CASPTGQGATNEKLFF | TGTGCCAGCCCTACCGGACAGGGGGCAACTAATGAAAAACTGTTTTTT
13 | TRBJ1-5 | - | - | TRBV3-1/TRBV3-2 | CASSPRANQPQHF | TGTGCCAGCAGCCCCAGGGCCAATCAGCCCCAGCATTTT